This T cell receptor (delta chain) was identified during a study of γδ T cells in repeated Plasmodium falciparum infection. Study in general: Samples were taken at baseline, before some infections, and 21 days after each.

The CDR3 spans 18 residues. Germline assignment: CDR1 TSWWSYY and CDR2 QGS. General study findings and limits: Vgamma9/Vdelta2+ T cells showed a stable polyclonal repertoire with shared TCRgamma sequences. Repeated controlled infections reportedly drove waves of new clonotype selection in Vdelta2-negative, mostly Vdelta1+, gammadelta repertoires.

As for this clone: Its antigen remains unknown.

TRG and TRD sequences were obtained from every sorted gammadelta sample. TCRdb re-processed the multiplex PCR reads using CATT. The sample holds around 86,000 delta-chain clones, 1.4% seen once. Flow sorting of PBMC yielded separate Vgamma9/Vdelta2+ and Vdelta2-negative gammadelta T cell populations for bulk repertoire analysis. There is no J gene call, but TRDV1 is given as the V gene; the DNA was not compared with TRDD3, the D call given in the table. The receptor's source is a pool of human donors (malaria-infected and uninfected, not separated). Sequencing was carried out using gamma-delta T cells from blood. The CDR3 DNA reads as TGTGCTCTTGGGGAATTATTTGGTCCTACGGGCTTTGGTATTAAGCTCATCTTT. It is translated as CALGELFGPTGFGIKLIF.